The 14 T cell receptor beta chains presented below share a single source sample, sequenced in a study of blood T cells in healthy people across ages. Combining a sample-barcoded 5' primer with a J-beta primer mix, a second PCR ran for 7 to 11 cycles. TCRdb passed the 5' RACE reads through MiXCR, listing each CDR3 protein once. The sample yields about 760,000 distinct CDR3 sequences, around three fifths seen once. The sample taken for sequencing was blood. All receptors come from a man aged 35 to 55 in good health.

This clonotype was seen a handful of times. V and J are TRBV7-2 and TRBJ1-2; tentatively, D is TRBD1 (6 bases). The germline V and J ends were trimmed by 5 bases and 4 bases, with 11 bases remaining between them. The CDR3 sequence is 13 residues long. Germline-derived CDR1 and CDR2 are SGHTA and FQGNSA. Here the CDR3 DNA reads TGTGCCAGCAGCGAAGAGGGGGGCTATGGCTACACCTTC. This sequence encodes CASSEEGGYGYTF.

The V gene is TRBV19, the J gene TRBJ2-4; possible D gene TRBD1, 6 bases. The J call may be wrong; the DNA end is better matched by TRBJ2-5. The CDR3 length is 13 residues. From germline, CDR1 is LNHDA and CDR2 SQIVND (reference sequence). Here the CDR3 DNA reads TGTGCCAGTAGTGAACAGGGACAAGAGACCCAGTACTTC. It is translated as CASSEQGQETQYF.

This clonotype appeared a few times. V usage is TRBV5-6 and J usage is TRBJ2-7, with D tentatively TRBD1 (5 bases). V was cut by 5 bases and J by 3 bases, with 9 bases left in between. The CDR3 length is 12 residues. The germline CDR1 and CDR2 sequences are SGHDT and YYEEEE. The CDR3 region is CASRPGFYEQYF. For the CDR3, the DNA is TGTGCCAGCAGGCCAGGGTTCTACGAGCAGTACTTC.

The chain has TRBV4-1 and TRBJ1-4; a possible D gene is TRBD1 (6 bases). This CDR3 region has 13 residues. V shed 4 bases and J shed 7 bases, with 10 bases lying between them. CDR1 and CDR2 from the germline V gene are MGHRA and YSYEKL. CDR3 loop: CASSRDTFEKLFF. CDR3 in DNA: TGCGCCAGCAGCCGGGACACTTTTGAAAAACTGTTTTTT.

V is TRBV20-1 and J is TRBJ1-5; TRBD1 matches 8 bases. The germline V gene encodes CDR1 DFQATT and CDR2 SNEGSKA (reference sequence). Trimming took 3 bases from V and 6 from J; bases not matched to a gene: 4. This CDR3 has 13 amino acids. CDR3 DNA sequence: TGCAGTGCTAGGGACAGGGAGGCTCAGCCCCAGCATTTT. Translating it yields CSARDREAQPQHF.

This clonotype was observed many times. The gene calls are TRBV5-1 and TRBJ2-7; 11 nucleotides align to TRBD1. Germline V lookup: CDR1 SGHRS, CDR2 YFSETQ. This CDR3 spans 14 amino acids. V trimming: 4 bases; J trimming: 4 bases; junction bases outside the gene matches: 4. CDR3 nucleotide sequence: TGCGCCAGCAGCCCCGGACAGGGGGCATACGAGCAGTACTTC. Its translation is CASSPGQGAYEQYF.

This rearrangement joins TRBV4-3 to TRBJ2-7; possibly TRBD1 for D (6 bases). Germline assignment: CDR1 LGHNA and CDR2 YSLEER. This CDR3 is built from 15 residues. V was clipped by 0 bases and J by 0 bases, with 9 bases between them. CDR3 in amino acids: CASSQDTGTSYEQYF. The DNA for the CDR3 is TGCGCCAGCAGCCAAGATACAGGGACCTCCTACGAGCAGTACTTC.

This clonotype was counted a few times. J is TRBJ2-3 and V is TRBV27, with D possibly TRBD2 on 6 matching bases. Germline assignment: CDR1 MNHEY and CDR2 SMNVEV (reference sequence). The V end was cut by 5 bases, the J end by 6 bases, with 12 bases between. The CDR3 is made up of 13 amino acids. In nucleotides, the CDR3 is TGTGCCAGCAGTATCGACCGGGGGGATACGCAGTATTTT. It specifies CASSIDRGDTQYF.

This clonotype came up a few times. In DNA form, the CDR3 reads TGTGCCAGCAGCTACGACAGGGCGACTGAGGGGAGCGAGCAGTACTTC. Amino acid sequence: CASSYDRATEGSEQYF. The gene calls are TRBV7-2 and TRBJ2-7; TRBD1 matches 7 bases. Germline-derived CDR1 and CDR2 are SGHTA and FQGNSA. This CDR3 is 16 amino acids long. V lost 4 bases, J lost 6 bases, and 15 bases stayed unmatched.

This sequence joins TRBV12-3 or TRBV12-4 and TRBJ1-6, with a possible D match to TRBD1 (6 bases). Trimming stripped 4 bases from V and 11 bases from J, with 18 bases between. The CDR3 runs 15 residues. This CDR3 reads CASSSVGGSRTPLHF. In nucleotides, the CDR3 is TGTGCCAGCAGTTCAGTGGGGGGCTCTAGGACACCCCTCCACTTT.

The chain uses TRBV28 and TRBJ1-2; 8 nucleotides match TRBD1. The CDR3 is 16 amino acids. V lost 5 bases, J lost 6 bases, and 14 bases stayed unmatched. From germline, CDR1 is MDHEN and CDR2 SYDVKM. CDR3 bases: TGTGCCAGCAGTCTCGGACAGGGACGAGTAAGGAATGGCTACACCTTC. This translates into CASSLGQGRVRNGYTF.

V is TRBV3-1 and J is TRBJ2-1; D is uncertain. The CDR3 sequence is 12 residues long. The V gene's germline CDR1 is LGHDT and CDR2 YNNKEL (reference sequence). V shed 4 bases and J shed 13 bases, with 14 bases lying between them. This chain's CDR3 is CASSRMEKTQFF. Here the CDR3 DNA reads TGTGCCAGCAGCCGGATGGAAAAGACCCAGTTCTTC.

The V call is TRBV12-3 or TRBV12-4, the J call TRBJ2-1, with D perhaps TRBD2 (6 bases). Trimming shortened V by 7 bases and J by 3 bases, and 10 bases separated the two germline ends. The CDR3 totals 13 residues. CDR3 nucleotides: TGTGCCAGCACCGTCGGGGGCTACAATGAGCAGTTCTTC. It is translated as CASTVGGYNEQFF.

This sequence joins TRBV18 and TRBJ2-7; D gene uncertain. The germline gives CDR1 KGHSH, CDR2 LQKENI. The CDR3 spans 14 residues. V was pared by 2 bases and J by 7 bases, with 15 bases between. CDR3 sequence (DNA): TGTGCCAGCTCACCAAGGTCAAGGGTCGAAGAGCAGTACTTC. As protein: CASSPRSRVEEQYF. Using reference TRBV18 and TRBJ2-7 for the parts outside the CDR3, the full variable domain is NAGVMQNPRHLVRRRGQEARLRCSPMKGHSHVYWYRQLPEEGLKFMVYLQKENIIDESGMPKERFSAEFPKEGPSILRIQQVVRGDSAAYFCASSPRSRVEEQYFGPGTRLTVT.